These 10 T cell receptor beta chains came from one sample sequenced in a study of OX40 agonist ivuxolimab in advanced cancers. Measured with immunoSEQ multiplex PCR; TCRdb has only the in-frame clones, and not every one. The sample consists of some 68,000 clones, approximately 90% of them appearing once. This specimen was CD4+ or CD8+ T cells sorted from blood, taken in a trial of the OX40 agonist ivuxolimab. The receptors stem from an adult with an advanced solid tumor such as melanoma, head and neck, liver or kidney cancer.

CDR3 DNA sequence: TGCGCCAGCAGCTTGGGGGCGGGAGAAGCCTACAATGAGCAGTTCTTC. Translating it yields CASSLGAGEAYNEQFF. The chain couples TRBV5-1 to TRBJ2-1; 7 nucleotides match TRBD2. The germline gives CDR1 SGHRS, CDR2 YFSETQ. The J segment lost 2 bases and the V segment lost 0 bases, leaving 5 bases of the junction unmatched. The CDR3 has 16 amino acids.

CDR3 in amino acids: CASSLALEQFF. Written as DNA, the CDR3 is TGTGCCAGCAGCCTGGCCCTAGAGCAGTTCTTC. V and J are TRBV28 and TRBJ2-1; D uncertain. Trimming stripped 6 bases from V and 10 bases from J, with 10 bases between. This CDR3 has 11 amino acids. CDR1 is MDHEN and CDR2 is SYDVKM in the germline V gene.

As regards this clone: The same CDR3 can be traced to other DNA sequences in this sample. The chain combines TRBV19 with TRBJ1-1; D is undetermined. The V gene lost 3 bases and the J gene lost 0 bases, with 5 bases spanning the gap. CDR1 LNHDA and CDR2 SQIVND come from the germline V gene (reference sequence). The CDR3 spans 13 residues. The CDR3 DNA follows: TGTGCCAGTAGTATTTACATGAACACTGAAGCTTTCTTT. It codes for CASSIYMNTEAFF. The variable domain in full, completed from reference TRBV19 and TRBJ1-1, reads DGGITQSPKYLFRKEGQNVTLSCEQNLNHDAMYWYRQDPGQGLRLIYYSQIVNDFQKGDIAEGYSVSREKKESFPLTVTSAQKNPTAFYLCASSIYMNTEAFFGQGTRLTVV.

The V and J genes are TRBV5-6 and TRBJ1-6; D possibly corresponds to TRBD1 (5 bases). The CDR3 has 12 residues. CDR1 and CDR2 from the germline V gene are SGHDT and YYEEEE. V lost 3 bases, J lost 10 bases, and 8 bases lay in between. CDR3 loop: CASSSGTSPLHF. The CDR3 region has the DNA TGTGCCAGCAGCTCAGGGACCTCACCCCTCCACTTT.

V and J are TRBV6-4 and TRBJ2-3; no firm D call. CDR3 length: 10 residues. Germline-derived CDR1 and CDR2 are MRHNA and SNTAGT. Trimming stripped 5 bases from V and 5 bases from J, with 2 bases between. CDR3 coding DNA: TGTGCCAGCAGTCAAGATACGCAGTATTTT. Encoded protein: CASSQDTQYF.

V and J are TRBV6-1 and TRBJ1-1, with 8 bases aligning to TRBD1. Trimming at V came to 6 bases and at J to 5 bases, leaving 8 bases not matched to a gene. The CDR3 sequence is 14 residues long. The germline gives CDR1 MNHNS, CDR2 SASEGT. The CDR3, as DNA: TGTGCCAGCAGCCTAACAGGGGGGGAAACTGAAGCTTTCTTT. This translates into CASSLTGGETEAFF.

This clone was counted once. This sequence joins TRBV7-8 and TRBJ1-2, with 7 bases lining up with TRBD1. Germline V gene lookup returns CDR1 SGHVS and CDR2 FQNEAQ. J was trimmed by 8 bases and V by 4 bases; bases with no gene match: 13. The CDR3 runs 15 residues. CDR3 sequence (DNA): TGTGCCAGCAGCTCGGACAGGACCGCCAACAACGGCTACACCTTC. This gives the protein CASSSDRTANNGYTF.

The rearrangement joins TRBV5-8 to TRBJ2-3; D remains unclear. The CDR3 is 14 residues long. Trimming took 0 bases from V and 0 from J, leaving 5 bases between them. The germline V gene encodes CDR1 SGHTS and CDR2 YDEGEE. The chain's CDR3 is CASSLEPSTDTQYF. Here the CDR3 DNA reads TGTGCCAGCAGCTTGGAACCTAGCACAGATACGCAGTATTTT.

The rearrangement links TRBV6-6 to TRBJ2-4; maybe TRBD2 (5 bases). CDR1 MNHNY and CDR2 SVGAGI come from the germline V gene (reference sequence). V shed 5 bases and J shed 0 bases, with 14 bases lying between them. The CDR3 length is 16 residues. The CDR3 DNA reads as TGTGCCAGCAGTCCCCCCGACGGACTAGCCAAAAACATTCAGTACTTC. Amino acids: CASSPPDGLAKNIQYF.

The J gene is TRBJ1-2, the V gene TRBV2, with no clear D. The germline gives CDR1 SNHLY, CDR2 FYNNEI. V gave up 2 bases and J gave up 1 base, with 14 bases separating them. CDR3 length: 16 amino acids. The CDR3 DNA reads TGTGCCAGCAGTGAATGGGGTGATGCCTTTAACTATGGCTACACCTTC. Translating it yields CASSEWGDAFNYGYTF.